Sequencing of this TCR beta chain was carried out in a study of identical twins. Findings and limits, study-wide: Its conclusions, products of cross-sectional statistical analysis, did not come from following the same donors.

Germline values: CDR1 MDHEN, CDR2 SYDVKM. The CDR3 sequence is 16 residues long. V lost 5 bases, J lost 8 bases, and 12 bases stayed unmatched. This clonotype was seen ten or more times. No antigen is known for it. One entry per CDR3 protein, called by TCRdb with MiXCR from the 5' RACE reads. The sample yields about 890,000 distinct CDR3 sequences, roughly an eighth seen once. The same sample was also studied in work on yellow fever vaccine responses in identical twins.

V usage is TRBV28 and J usage is TRBJ2-2, with 9 nucleotides matching TRBD2. The clonotype originates from a woman under 30 in good health. Sequenced sample: PBMCs. This CDR3 reads CASSTNSGRPLGELFF. In DNA, the CDR3 is TGTGCCAGCAGTACTAATAGCGGGAGACCCTTAGGGGAGCTGTTTTTT.